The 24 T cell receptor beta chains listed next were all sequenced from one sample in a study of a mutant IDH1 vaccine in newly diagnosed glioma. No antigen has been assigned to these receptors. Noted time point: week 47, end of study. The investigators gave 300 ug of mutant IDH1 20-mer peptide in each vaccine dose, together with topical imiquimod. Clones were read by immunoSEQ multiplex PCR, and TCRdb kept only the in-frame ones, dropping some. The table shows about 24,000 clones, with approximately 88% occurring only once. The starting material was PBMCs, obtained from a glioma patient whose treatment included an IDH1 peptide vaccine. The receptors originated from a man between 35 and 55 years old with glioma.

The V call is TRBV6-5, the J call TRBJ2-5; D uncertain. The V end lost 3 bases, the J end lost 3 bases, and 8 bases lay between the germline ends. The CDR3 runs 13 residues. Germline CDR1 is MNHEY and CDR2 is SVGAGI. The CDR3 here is CASSYPAKETQYF. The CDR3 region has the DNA TGTGCCAGCAGTTATCCCGCGAAAGAGACCCAGTACTTC.

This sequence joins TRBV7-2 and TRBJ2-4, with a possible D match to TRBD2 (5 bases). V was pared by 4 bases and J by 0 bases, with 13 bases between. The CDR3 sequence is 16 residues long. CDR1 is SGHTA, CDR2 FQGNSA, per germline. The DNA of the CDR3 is TGTGCCAGCAGCTACCCGGGATTAGTAGCCAAAAACATTCAGTACTTC. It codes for CASSYPGLVAKNIQYF.

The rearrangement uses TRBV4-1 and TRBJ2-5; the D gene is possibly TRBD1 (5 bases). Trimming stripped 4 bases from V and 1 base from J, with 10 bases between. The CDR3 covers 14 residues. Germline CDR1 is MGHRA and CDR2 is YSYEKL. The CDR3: CASSPRQIQETQYF. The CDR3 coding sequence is TGCGCCAGCAGCCCCAGACAGATCCAAGAGACCCAGTACTTC.

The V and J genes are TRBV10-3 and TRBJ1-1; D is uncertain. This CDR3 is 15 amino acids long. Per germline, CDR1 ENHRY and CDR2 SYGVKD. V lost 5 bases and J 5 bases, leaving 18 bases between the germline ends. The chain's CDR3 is CAISRRSEATTEAFF. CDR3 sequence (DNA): TGTGCCATCAGTAGAAGGAGCGAAGCAACGACTGAAGCTTTCTTT.

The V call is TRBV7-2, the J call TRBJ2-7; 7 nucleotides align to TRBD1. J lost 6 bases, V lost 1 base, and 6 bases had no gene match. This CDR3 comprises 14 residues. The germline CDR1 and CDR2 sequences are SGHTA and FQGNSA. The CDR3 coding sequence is TGTGCCAGCAGCTTAGAAAGGGGGCCCCGCGAGCAGTACTTC. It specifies CASSLERGPREQYF.

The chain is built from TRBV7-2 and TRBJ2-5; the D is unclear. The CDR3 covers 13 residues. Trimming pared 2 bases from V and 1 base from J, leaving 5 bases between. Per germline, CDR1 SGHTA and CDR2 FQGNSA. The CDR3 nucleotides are TGTGCCAGCAGCTTAAGTTTCCAAGAGACCCAGTACTTC. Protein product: CASSLSFQETQYF.

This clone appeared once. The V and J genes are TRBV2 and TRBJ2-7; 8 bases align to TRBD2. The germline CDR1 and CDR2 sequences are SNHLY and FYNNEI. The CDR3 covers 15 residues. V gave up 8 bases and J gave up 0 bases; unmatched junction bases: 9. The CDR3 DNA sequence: TGTGCCAGCCCCGCTAGCGGGCCATACTCCTACGAGCAGTACTTC. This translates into CASPASGPYSYEQYF.

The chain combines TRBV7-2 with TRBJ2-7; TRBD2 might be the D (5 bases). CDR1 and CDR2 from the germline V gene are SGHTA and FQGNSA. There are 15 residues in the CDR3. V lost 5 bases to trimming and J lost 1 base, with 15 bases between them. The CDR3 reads CASSLDPRASYEQYF. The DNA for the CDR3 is TGTGCCAGCAGCCTAGACCCGCGGGCGTCCTACGAGCAGTACTTC.

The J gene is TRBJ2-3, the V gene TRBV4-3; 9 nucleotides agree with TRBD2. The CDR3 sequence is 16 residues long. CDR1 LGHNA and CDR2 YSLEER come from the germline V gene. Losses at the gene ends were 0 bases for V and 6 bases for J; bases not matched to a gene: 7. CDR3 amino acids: CASSQDGGRAWDTQYF. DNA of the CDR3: TGCGCCAGCAGCCAAGACGGCGGGAGGGCCTGGGATACGCAGTATTTT.

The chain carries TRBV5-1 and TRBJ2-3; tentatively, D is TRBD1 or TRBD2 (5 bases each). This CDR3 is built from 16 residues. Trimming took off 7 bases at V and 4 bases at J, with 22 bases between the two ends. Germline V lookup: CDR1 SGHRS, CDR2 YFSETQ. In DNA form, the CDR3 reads TGCGCCAGCGGGGGTTTGGGTGGATCCAGCGCAGATACGCAGTATTTT. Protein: CASGGLGGSSADTQYF.

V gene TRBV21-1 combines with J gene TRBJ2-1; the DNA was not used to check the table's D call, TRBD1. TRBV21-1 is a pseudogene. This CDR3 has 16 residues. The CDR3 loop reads CASSKEQATFLSPGFF. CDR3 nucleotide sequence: TGTGCCAGCAGCAAAGAACAGGCCACGTTTCTCTCGCCGGGGTTCTTC.

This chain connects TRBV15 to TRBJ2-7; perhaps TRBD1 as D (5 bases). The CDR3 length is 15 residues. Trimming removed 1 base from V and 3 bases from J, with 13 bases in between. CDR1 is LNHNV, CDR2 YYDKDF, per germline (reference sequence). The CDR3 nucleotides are TGTGCCACCAGCAGAGGGAACAGGCGCAACTACGAGCAGTACTTC. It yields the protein CATSRGNRRNYEQYF. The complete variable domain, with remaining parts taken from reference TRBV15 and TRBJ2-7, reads DAMVIQNPRYQVTQFGKPVTLSCSQTLNHNVMYWYQQKSSQAPKLLFHYYDKDFNNEADTPDNFQSRRPNTSFCFLDIRSPGLGDTAMYLCATSRGNRRNYEQYFGPGTRLTVT.

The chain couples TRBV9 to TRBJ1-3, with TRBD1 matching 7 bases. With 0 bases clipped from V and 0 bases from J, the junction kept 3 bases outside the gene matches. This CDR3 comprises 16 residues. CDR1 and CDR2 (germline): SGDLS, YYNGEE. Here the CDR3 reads CASSVEAGGSGNTIYF. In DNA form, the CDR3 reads TGTGCCAGCAGCGTAGAGGCAGGGGGCTCTGGAAACACCATATATTTT.

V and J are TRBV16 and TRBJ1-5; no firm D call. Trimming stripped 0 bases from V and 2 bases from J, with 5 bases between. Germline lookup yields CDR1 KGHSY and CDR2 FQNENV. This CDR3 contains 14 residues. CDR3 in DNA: TGTGCCAGCAGCCAATCCGGCCGCAATCAGCCCCAGCATTTT. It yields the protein CASSQSGRNQPQHF.

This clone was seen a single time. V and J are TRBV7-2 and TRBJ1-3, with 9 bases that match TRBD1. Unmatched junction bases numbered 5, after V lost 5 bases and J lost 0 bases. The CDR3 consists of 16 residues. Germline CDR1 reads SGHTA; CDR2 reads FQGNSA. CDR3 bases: TGTGCCAGCAGCCGGGGACAGGGACGCTCTGGAAACACCATATATTTT. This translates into CASSRGQGRSGNTIYF.

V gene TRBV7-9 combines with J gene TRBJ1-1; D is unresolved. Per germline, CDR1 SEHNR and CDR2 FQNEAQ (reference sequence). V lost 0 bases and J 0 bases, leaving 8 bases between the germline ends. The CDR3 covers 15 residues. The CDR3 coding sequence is TGTGCCAGCAGCTTAGCCTACCCCATGAACACTGAAGCTTTCTTT. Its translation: CASSLAYPMNTEAFF.

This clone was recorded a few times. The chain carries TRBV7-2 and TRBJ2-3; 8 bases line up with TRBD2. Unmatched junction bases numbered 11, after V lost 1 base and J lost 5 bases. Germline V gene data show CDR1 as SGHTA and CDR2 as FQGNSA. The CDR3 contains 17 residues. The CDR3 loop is CASSLVRSAGVGDTQYF. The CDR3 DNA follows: TGTGCCAGCAGCTTAGTGAGGTCAGCGGGAGTTGGAGATACGCAGTATTTT.

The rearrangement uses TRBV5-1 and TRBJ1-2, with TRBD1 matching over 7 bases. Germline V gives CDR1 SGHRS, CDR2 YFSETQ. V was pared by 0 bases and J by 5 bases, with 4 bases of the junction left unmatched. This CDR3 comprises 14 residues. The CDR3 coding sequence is TGCGCCAGCAGCTTGGGGACAGGCCCTTATGGCTACACCTTC. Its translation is CASSLGTGPYGYTF.

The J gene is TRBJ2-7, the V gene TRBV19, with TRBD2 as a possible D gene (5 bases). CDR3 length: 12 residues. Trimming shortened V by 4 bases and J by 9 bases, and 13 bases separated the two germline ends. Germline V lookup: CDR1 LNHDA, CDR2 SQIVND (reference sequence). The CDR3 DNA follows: TGTGCCAGTAGTACGGGCGGGTCGGTGCAGTACTTC. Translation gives CASSTGGSVQYF.

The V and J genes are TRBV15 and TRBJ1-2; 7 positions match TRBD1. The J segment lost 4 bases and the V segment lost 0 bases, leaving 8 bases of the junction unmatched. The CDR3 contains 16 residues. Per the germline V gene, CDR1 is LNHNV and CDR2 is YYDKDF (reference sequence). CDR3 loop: CATSRDGRGQVYGYTF. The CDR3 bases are TGTGCCACCAGCAGAGATGGGAGGGGGCAGGTCTATGGCTACACCTTC.

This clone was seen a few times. This chain's CDR3 is CASSSGQGRETQYF. The CDR3 coding sequence is TGCGCCAGCAGCTCGGGGCAGGGGCGGGAGACCCAGTACTTC. The gene calls are TRBV5-1 and TRBJ2-5; D might be TRBD1 (6 bases). Trimming took off 3 bases at V and 5 bases at J, with 14 bases between the two ends. Germline lookup yields CDR1 SGHRS and CDR2 YFSETQ. The CDR3 totals 14 residues.

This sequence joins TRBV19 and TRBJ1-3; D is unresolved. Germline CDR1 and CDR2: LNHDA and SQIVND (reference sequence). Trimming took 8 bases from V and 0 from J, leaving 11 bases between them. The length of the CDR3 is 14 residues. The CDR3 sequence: CASARWSSGNTIYF. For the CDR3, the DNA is TGTGCCAGTGCCCGATGGAGCTCTGGAAACACCATATATTTT.

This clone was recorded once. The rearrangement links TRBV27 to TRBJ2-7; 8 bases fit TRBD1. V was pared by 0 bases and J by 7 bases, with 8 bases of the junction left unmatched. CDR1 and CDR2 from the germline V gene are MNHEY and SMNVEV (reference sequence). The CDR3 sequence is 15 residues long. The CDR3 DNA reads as TGTGCCAGCAGTTTATCGAATCAGGGGGCGCGAGAGCAGTACTTC. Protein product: CASSLSNQGAREQYF.

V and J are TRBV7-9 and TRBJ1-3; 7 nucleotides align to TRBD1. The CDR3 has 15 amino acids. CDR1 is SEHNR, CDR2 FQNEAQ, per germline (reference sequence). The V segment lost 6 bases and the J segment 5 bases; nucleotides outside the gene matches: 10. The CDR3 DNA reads TGTGCCAGCAGTACAGACAGGGACCCAAGAAACACCATATATTTT. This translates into CASSTDRDPRNTIYF.